Given below is one TCR beta chain in context. This sample was taken from a study of T cells in Graves' hyperthyroidism and ophthalmopathy. About the research overall: Peripheral blood collection took place at initial diagnosis, before any treatment.

RNA transcripts yielded amplified TCR beta CDR3 regions. A first-round RT-PCR of the TCR CDR3 used the HTBI primer set. TCRdb independently ran MiXCR on the multiplex PCR reads; one entry per CDR3 protein. The sample lists under 750,000 distinct CDR3 sequences, around 20% occurring once. Germline V gives CDR1 MNHEY, CDR2 SVGAGI. The CDR3 is made up of 15 amino acids. The trim removed 2 bases at V and 7 bases at J, leaving 7 bases unmatched. Sequencing was performed on blood. The chain uses TRBV6-5 and TRBJ1-4, with 7 bases fitting TRBD1. This TCR came from a woman in her forties or fifties with Graves' hyperthyroidism that later progressed to Graves' ophthalmopathy. In nucleotides, the CDR3 is TGTGCCAGCAGTTACACCGGACAGGTCGGTGAAAAACTGTTTTTT. Translation: CASSYTGQVGEKLFF.